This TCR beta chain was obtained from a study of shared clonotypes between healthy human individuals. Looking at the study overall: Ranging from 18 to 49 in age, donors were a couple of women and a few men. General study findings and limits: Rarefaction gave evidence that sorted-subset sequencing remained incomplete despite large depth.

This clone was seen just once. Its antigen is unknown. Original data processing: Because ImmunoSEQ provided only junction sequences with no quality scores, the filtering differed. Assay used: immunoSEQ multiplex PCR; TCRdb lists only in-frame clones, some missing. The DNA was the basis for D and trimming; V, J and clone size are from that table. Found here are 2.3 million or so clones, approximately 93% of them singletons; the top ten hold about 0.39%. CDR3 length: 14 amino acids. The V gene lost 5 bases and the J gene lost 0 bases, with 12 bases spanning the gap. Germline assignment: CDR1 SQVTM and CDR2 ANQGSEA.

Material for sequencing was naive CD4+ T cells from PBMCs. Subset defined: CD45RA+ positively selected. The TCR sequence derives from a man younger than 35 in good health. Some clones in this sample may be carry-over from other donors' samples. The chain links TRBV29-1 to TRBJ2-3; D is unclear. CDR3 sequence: CSVQRQFSTDTQYF. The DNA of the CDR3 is TGCAGCGTTCAGAGGCAGTTCAGCACAGATACGCAGTATTTT.